This entry lists 11 T cell receptor beta chains sequenced from one sample in a study of tumor and adjacent non-tumor tissue in lung cancer. The template was RNA from unsorted bulk tissue. The normal lung tissue was taken more than 3 cm from the tumor edge. TCRbeta libraries were built with three rounds of nested PCR, modified from ARM-PCR. TCRdb called the multiplex PCR reads again in MiXCR, with one record for every CDR3 protein. Of roughly 120,000 distinct CDR3 sequences listed, about 64% are singletons. Sequenced: distant non-tumor lung tissue. Receptor source: a man in his fifties or sixties with non-small cell lung cancer.

As for this clonotype: This could be a read error, since a much larger clone is one nucleotide away. This chain links TRBV6-2 or TRBV6-3 with TRBJ2-1, with 8 positions matching TRBD1. The CDR3 is 13 residues long. With 7 bases clipped from V and 6 bases from J, the junction kept 5 bases outside the gene matches. The germline CDR1 and CDR2 sequences are MNHEY and SVGEGT. Written as DNA, the CDR3 is TGTGCCAGCAATAGACAGGGGTTCAATGAGCAGTTCTTC. This translates into CASNRQGFNEQFF.

Note on this clonotype: The junction does not match germline at one end; this may be a read error. The genes are TRBV4-3 and TRBJ2-7; 9 bases fit TRBD2. Germline V CDR1 and CDR2: LGHNA, YSLEER. This CDR3 contains 16 residues. CDR3 amino acids: CASSQDQVSGSYEQHF. The CDR3 nucleotides are TGCGCCAGCAGCCAAGATCAGGTTAGCGGGAGTTATGAGCAGCACTTC.

Details on this clonotype: Germline and junction disagree at one end, which may indicate a read error. This CDR3 is CTSGDSHEQYF. The CDR3 nucleotides read TGCACCAGCGGGGACAGCCACGAGCAGTACTTC. The rearrangement joins TRBV10-2 to TRBJ2-7; the D call may be TRBD1 or TRBD2 (7 bases each). Germline V lookup: CDR1 WSHSY, CDR2 SAAADI. The CDR3 contains 11 residues.

A remark on this clonotype: Likely a read error: the CDR3 ends without its conserved phenylalanine or tryptophan. V is TRBV29-1 and J is TRBJ2-1, with TRBD2 matching over 8 bases. Trimming took 4 bases from V and 8 from J; bases not matched to a gene: 7. In germline, CDR1 is SQVTM, CDR2 ANQGSEA. The CDR3 runs 13 residues. The CDR3 bases are TGCAGCGTTGTGGAGACTAGCGTGTATGAGCAGTTCTCC. Amino acids: CSVVETSVYEQFS.

Worth noting for this clonotype: One base away lies a much larger clone, so this may be a sequencing read error. CDR3 sequence reads: CAISQSPFGEQFF. For the CDR3, the DNA is TGTGCCATCAGCCAATCCCCTTTCGGTGAGCAGTTCTTC. J is TRBJ2-1 and V is TRBV16; D not certain. Germline V gives CDR1 KGHSY, CDR2 FQNENV. CDR3 length: 13 residues.

The count of this clonotype is one. Given the absence of the conserved phenylalanine or tryptophan at the CDR3 end, a read error is likely. The chain uses TRBV6-5 and TRBJ2-7; D remains unclear. The germline V gene has CDR1 MNHEY and CDR2 SVGAGI. There are 14 residues in the CDR3. The germline V and J ends were trimmed by 10 bases and 1 base, with 17 bases remaining between them. CDR3 nucleotide sequence: TGTGCCATCAGGCCCGGGTTGGGGTCCTACGAGCAGTACCTC. Protein: CAIRPGLGSYEQYL.

V gene TRBV20-1 combines with J gene TRBJ2-1; D may match TRBD1 or TRBD2 (5 bases each). This CDR3 comprises 15 residues. V lost 0 bases, J lost 0 bases, and 9 bases lay in between. CDR1 and CDR2 (germline): DFQATT, SNEGSKA (reference sequence). CDR3 bases: TGCAGTGCTAGAGAGGGGGATAGCTCCTACAATGAGCAGTTCTTC. Translating it yields CSAREGDSSYNEQFF.

With regard to this clonotype: A much larger clone sits a single nucleotide away, making a read error possible. The V gene is TRBV25-1, the J gene TRBJ1-1; 10 positions agree with TRBD1. Germline loops: CDR1 MGHDK, CDR2 SYGVNS. Trimming at V came to 7 bases and at J to 1 base, leaving 3 bases not matched to a gene. This CDR3 has 14 residues. CDR3 protein: CASMTGGPNTEAFF. The CDR3 DNA sequence: TGTGCCAGCATGACAGGGGGCCCGAACACTGAAGCTTTCTTT.

Ten or more counts support this clonotype. The chain links TRBV6-2 or TRBV6-3 to TRBJ2-5, with a tentative D call TRBD2 (5 bases). V dropped 6 bases and J dropped 5 bases, with 16 bases sitting between them. Germline V CDR1 and CDR2: MNHEY, SVGEGT. The CDR3 consists of 14 residues. The CDR3 DNA follows: TGTGCCAGCAGAAAAGGGAGTTGGGTTGAGACCCAGTACTTC. This gives the protein CASRKGSWVETQYF.

Note on this clonotype: The junction shows a germline mismatch at one end, possibly a read error. V is TRBV5-6 and J is TRBJ2-7; the D call may be TRBD1 or TRBD2 (5 bases each). The germline gives CDR1 SGHDT, CDR2 YYEEEE. The CDR3 sequence is 16 residues long. CDR3 nucleotide sequence: TGTGCCAGCAGCTGGAGCAAAGGGACGGGGAGCTACGAGCAATACTTC. Amino acid sequence: CASSWSKGTGSYEQYF. The variable domain in full, with the rest retrieved from reference TRBV5-6 and TRBJ2-7, is DAGVTQSPTHLIKTRGQQVTLRCSPKSGHDTVSWYQQALGQGPQFIFQYYEEEERQRGNFPDRFSGHQFPNYSSELNVNALLLGDSALYLCASSWSKGTGSYEQYFGPGTRLTVT.

With regard to this clonotype: As the CDR3 is not closed by the conserved phenylalanine or tryptophan, this likely results from a read error. The chain uses TRBV6-2 or TRBV6-3 and TRBJ2-2; 13 bases match TRBD2. This CDR3 has 16 residues. CDR1 is MNHEY, CDR2 SVGEGT, per germline. After removal of 10 bases from V and 7 bases from J, the junction contained 12 bases not matched to a gene. CDR3 sequence (DNA): TGTGCCATCATGACCGGACTAGCGGGAGAGATCGGGGAGCTGTTTTAT. Translated, it gives CAIMTGLAGEIGELFY.